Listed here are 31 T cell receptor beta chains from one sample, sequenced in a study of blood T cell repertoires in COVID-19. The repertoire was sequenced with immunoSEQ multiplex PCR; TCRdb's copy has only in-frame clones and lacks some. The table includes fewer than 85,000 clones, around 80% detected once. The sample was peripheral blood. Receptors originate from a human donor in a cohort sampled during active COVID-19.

The DNA of the CDR3 is TGTGCCAGCAGACCCGGACACTTCTACGAGCAGTACTTC. It is translated as CASRPGHFYEQYF. The chain employs TRBV27 and TRBJ2-7; weak D call: TRBD1 (5 bases). From germline, CDR1 is MNHEY and CDR2 SMNVEV (reference sequence). The CDR3 covers 13 residues. V shed 6 bases and J shed 3 bases, with 12 bases lying between them.

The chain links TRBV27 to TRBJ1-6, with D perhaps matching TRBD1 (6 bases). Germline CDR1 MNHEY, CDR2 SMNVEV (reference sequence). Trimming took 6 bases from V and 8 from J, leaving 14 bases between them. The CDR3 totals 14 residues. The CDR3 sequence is CASRPTGSDSPLHF. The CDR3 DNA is TGTGCCAGCAGACCAACAGGGAGCGATTCACCCCTCCACTTT.

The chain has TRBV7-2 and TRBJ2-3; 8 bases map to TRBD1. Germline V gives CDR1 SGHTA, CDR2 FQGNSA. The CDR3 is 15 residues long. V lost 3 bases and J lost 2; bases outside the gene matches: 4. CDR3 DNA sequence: TGTGCCAGCAGCTTGACAGGGGTGGACACAGATACGCAGTATTTT. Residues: CASSLTGVDTDTQYF. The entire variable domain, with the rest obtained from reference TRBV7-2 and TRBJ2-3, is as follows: GAGVSQSPSNKVTEKGKDVELRCDPISGHTALYWYRQSLGQGLEFLIYFQGNSAPDKSGLPSDRFSAERTGGSVSTLTIQRTQQEDSAVYLCASSLTGVDTDTQYFGPGTRLTVL.

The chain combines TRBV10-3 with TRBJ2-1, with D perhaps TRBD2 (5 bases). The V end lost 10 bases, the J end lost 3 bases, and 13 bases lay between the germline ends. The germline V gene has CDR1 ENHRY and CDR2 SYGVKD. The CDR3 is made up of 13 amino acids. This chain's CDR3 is CATSAGDYNEQFF. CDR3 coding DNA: TGTGCCACTTCCGCCGGGGACTACAATGAGCAGTTCTTC.

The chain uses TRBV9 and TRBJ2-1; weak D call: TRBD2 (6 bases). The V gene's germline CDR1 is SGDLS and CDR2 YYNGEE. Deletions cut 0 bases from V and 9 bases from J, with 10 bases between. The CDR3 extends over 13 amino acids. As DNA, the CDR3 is TGTGCCAGCAGCGTAGACCCGGAGGGTGAGCAGTTCTTC. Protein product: CASSVDPEGEQFF.

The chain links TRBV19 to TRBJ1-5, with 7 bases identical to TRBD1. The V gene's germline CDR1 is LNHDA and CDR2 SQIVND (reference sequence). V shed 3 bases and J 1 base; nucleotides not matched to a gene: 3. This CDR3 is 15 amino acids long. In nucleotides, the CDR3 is TGTGCCAGTAGTATGACAGGGTTCAGCAATCAGCCCCAGCATTTT. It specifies CASSMTGFSNQPQHF.

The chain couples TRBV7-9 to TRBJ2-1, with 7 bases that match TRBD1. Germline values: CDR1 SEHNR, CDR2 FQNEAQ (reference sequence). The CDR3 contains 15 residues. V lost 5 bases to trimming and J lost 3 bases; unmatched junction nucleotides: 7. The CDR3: CASSPRGGVYNEQFF. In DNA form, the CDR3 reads TGTGCCAGCAGCCCTAGAGGGGGCGTCTACAATGAGCAGTTCTTC.

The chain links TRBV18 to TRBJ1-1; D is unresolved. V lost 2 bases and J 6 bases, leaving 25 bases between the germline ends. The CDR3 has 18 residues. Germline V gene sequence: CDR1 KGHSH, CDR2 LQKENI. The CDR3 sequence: CASSPTRQRARERSEAFF. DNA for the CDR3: TGTGCCAGCTCACCAACGCGCCAACGCGCACGGGAGAGGTCTGAAGCTTTCTTT.

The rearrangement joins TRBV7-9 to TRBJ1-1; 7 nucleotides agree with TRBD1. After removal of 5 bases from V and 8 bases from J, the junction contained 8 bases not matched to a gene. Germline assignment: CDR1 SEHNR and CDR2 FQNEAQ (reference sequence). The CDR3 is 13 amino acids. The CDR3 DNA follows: TGTGCCAGCAGCACCTGGGGACAGAAAGAAGCTTTCTTT. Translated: CASSTWGQKEAFF.

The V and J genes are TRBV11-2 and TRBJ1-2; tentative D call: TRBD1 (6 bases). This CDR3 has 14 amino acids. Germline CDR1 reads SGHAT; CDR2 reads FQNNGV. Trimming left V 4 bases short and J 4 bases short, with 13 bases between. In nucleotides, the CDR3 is TGTGCCAGCAGCTCCCTCGGGGGGCTCTATGGCTACACCTTC. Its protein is CASSSLGGLYGYTF.

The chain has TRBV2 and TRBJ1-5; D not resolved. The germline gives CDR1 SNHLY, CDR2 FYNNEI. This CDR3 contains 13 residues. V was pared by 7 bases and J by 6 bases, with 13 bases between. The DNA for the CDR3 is TGTGCCAGCAAGAGGGATAACCCTCAGCCCCAGCATTTT. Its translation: CASKRDNPQPQHF.

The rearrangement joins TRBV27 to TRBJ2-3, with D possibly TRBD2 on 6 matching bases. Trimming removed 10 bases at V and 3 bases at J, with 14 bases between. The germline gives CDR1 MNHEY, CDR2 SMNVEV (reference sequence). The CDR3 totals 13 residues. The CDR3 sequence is CATTPAGTDTQYF. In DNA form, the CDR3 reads TGTGCCACCACGCCGGCGGGGACAGATACGCAGTATTTT.

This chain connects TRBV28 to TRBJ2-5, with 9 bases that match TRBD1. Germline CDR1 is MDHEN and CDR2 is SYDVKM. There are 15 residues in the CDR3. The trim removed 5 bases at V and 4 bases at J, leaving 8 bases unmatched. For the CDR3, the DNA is TGTGCCAGCAGTAAACAGGGGGCGCCTCGAGAGACCCAGTACTTC. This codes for CASSKQGAPRETQYF.

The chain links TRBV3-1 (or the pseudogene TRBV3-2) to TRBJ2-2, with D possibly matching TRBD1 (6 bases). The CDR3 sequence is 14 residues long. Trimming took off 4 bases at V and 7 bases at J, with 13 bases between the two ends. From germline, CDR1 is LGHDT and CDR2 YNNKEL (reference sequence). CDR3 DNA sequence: TGTGCCAGCAGCCCACAGGGATTCGGCGGGGAGCTGTTTTTT. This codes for CASSPQGFGGELFF.

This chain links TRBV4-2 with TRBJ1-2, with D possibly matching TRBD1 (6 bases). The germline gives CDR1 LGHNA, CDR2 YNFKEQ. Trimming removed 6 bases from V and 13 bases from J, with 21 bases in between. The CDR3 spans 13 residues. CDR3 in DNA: TGTGCCAGCAGGGGAGACAGACAAGGGGGGGTCACCTTC. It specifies CASRGDRQGGVTF.

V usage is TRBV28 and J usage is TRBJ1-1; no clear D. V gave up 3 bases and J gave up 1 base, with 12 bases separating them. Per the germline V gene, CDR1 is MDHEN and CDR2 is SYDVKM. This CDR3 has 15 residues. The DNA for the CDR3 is TGTGCCAGCAGTTTTCCGGGGTTTGGGAACACTGAAGCTTTCTTT. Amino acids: CASSFPGFGNTEAFF.

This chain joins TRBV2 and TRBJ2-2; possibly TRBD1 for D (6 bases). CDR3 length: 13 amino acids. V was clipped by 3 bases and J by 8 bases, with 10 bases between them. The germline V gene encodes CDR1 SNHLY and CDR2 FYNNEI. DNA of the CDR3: TGTGCCAGCAGTGAGCTGGGGGCAGGGGAGCTGTTTTTT. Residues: CASSELGAGELFF.

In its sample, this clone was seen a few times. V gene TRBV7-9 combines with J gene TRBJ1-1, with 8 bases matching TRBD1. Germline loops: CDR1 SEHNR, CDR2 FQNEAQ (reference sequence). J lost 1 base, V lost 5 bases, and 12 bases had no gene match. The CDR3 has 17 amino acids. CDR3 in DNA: TGTGCCAGCAGCCCCGTCTGGGAGGGACAGGAGAACACTGAAGCTTTCTTT. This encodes CASSPVWEGQENTEAFF. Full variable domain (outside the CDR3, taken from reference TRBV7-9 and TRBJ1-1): DTGVSQNPRHKITKRGQNVTFRCDPISEHNRLYWYRQTLGQGPEFLTYFQNEAQLEKSRLLSDRFSAERPKGSFSTLEIQRTEQGDSAMYLCASSPVWEGQENTEAFFGQGTRLTVV.

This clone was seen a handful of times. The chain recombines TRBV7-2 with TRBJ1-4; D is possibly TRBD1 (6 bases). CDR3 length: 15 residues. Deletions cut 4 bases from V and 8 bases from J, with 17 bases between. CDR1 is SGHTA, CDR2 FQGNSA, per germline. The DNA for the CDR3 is TGTGCCAGCAGCTCCCGAGGACAGCGTAGGGAAAAACTGTTTTTT. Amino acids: CASSSRGQRREKLFF.

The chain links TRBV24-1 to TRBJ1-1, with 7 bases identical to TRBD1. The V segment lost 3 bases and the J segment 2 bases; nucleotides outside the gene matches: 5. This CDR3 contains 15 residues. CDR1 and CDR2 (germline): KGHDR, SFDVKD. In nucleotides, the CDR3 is TGTGCCACCAGTGATACCGGGACAGTTAACACTGAAGCTTTCTTT. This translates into CATSDTGTVNTEAFF.

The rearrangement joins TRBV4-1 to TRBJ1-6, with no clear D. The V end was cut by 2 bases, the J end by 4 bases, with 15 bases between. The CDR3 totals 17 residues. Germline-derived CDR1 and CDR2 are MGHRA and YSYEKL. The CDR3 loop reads CASSQLTEPAYNSPLHF. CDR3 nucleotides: TGCGCCAGCAGCCAACTTACAGAGCCAGCATATAATTCACCCCTCCACTTT.

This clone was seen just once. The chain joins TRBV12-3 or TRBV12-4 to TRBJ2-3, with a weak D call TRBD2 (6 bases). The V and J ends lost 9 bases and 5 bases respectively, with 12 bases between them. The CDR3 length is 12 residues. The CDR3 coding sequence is TGTGCCAGTCGTGGGGGGAAAGATACGCAGTATTTT. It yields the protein CASRGGKDTQYF.

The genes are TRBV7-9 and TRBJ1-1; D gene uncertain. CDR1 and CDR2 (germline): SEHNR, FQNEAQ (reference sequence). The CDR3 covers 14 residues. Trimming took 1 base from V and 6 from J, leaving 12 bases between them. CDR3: CASSLVQASPEAFF. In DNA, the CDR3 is TGTGCCAGCAGCTTAGTTCAGGCCAGCCCTGAAGCTTTCTTT.

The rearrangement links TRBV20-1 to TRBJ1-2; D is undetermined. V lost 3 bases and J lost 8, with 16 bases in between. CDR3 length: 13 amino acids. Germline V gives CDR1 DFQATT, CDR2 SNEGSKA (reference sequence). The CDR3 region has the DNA TGCAGTGCTAGTCCCATGAGTGGTCGAGGCTACACCTTC. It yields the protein CSASPMSGRGYTF.

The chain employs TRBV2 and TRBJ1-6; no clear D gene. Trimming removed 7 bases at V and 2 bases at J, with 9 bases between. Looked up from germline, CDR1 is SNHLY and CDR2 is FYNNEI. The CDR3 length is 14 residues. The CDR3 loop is CASKEGTYNSPLHF. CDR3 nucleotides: TGTGCCAGCAAAGAGGGAACCTATAATTCACCCCTCCACTTT.

CDR3 DNA: TGTGCCAGCAGCTTGGGACAGAGAGTGAACACTGAAGCTTTCTTT. Its protein is CASSLGQRVNTEAFF. The V call is TRBV14, the J call TRBJ1-1; 7 positions agree with TRBD1. The CDR3 sequence is 15 residues long. The germline gives CDR1 SGHDN, CDR2 FVKESK. V lost 5 bases and J lost 0; bases outside the gene matches: 6.

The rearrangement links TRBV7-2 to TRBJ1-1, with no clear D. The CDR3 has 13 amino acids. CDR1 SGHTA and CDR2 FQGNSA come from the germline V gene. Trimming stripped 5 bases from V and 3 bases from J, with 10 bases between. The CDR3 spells CASSPRRDTEAFF. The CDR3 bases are TGTGCCAGCAGCCCCCGGCGGGACACTGAAGCTTTCTTT.

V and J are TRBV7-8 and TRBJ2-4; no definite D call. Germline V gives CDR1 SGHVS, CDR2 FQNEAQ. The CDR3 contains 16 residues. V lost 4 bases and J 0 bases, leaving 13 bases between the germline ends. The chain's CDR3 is CASSSAPAEAKNIQYF. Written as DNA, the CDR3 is TGTGCCAGCAGCTCGGCCCCCGCGGAAGCCAAAAACATTCAGTACTTC.

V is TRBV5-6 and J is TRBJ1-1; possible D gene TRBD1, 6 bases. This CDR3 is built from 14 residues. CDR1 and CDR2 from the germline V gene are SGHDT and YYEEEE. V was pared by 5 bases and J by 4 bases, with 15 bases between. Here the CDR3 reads CASSVMGAATEAFF. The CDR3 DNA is TGTGCCAGCAGTGTGATGGGGGCAGCCACTGAAGCTTTCTTT. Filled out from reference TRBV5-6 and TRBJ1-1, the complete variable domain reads DAGVTQSPTHLIKTRGQQVTLRCSPKSGHDTVSWYQQALGQGPQFIFQYYEEEERQRGNFPDRFSGHQFPNYSSELNVNALLLGDSALYLCASSVMGAATEAFFGQGTRLTVV.

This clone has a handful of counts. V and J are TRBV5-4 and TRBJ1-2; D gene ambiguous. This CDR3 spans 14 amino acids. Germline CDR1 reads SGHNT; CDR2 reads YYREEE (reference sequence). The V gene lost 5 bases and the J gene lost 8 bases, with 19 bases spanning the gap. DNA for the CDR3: TGTGCCAGCAGGGGCATGTGGTCGGTCTGGGGCTACACCTTC. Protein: CASRGMWSVWGYTF.

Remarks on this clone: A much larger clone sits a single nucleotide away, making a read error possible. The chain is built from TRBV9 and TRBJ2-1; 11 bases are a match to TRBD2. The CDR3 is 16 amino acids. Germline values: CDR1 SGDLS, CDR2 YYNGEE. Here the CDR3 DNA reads TGTGCCCGCAGCGTAGGGGCGGTAGCGGGGGGGGATGGGCAGTTCTTC. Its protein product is CARSVGAVAGGDGQFF.